This T cell receptor (beta chain) emerged from a study of blood T cell repertoires in COVID-19. The V and J ends lost 2 bases and 10 bases respectively, with 11 bases between them. Germline CDR1 is SGHAT and CDR2 is FQNNGV. This CDR3 contains 12 residues. Data came from immunoSEQ multiplex PCR; TCRdb stores just in-frame clones and leaves some out. The sample shows under 200,000 clones, roughly 84% of them seen only once. The sample holds a few counts of this clone. This TCR came from a human donor with acute or convalescent COVID-19. The donor label of this sample is uncertain. V is TRBV11-2 and J is TRBJ2-5; D is possibly TRBD2 (5 bases). The sample taken for sequencing was peripheral blood. This CDR3 reads CASSLSGVDQYF. CDR3 sequence (DNA): TGTGCCAGCAGCTTATCCGGGGTGGACCAGTACTTC.